This T cell receptor beta chain was identified during a study of blood T cells in healthy people across ages. The second PCR ran roughly 7 to 12 cycles with a sample-barcoded 5' primer and J-beta primers. One entry per CDR3 protein, called by TCRdb with MiXCR from the 5' RACE reads. This table has fewer than 800,000 distinct CDR3 sequences, around 25% appearing once. Each sample gave at least 6 million isolated PBMCs. This clonotype has just a few counts. Germline CDR1 and CDR2: SQVTM and ANQGSEA. This CDR3 contains 14 residues. Trimming at V came to 4 bases and at J to 4 bases, leaving 7 bases not matched to a gene. A further study also used this sample, focusing on T cells of mothers and their children. According to that study: An overlap that was slightly higher, though non-significant, was seen in related mother-child pairs versus unrelated pairs.

Sequencing was done on a sample of blood. The receptor was isolated from a boy between 10 and 17 years old in good health. The chain has TRBV29-1 and TRBJ2-1; 7 bases are shared with TRBD2. CDR3 nucleotides: TGCAGCGTTGCTGGGAGCGGGGTTTACAATGAGCAGTTCTTC. This gives the protein CSVAGSGVYNEQFF.